Below, one T cell receptor (beta chain) is given with its context. The target of this receptor is not known. Base qualities are not at hand, and no much larger clone is one base apart. The cohort was made up of under 800 healthy bone marrow donors. At the time of sampling, all cohort members were nominally healthy, though unrecorded immune exposures were likely present. The donor was CMV seronegative and was included in the group of about 400 seronegative cohort members. A peripheral blood sample was provided by each donor, and peripheral blood mononuclear cells were used for TCR beta sequencing. The Qiagen DNeasy Blood Extraction Kit was used to extract genomic DNA from the blood cell samples. Receptors were amplified or captured by the immunoSEQ multiplex PCR assay. For the multiplex PCR, a mixture combining 60 forward primers for TCR Vbeta segments and 13 reverse primers for TCR Jbeta segments was used. A multiplex PCR assay on genomic DNA amplified the CDR3 region of rearranged TCR beta genes. Amplified TCR beta libraries were sequenced as 87-base-pair reads on the Illumina HiSeq System. Turning to the authors' computational methods: A later analysis counted about 80 million unique TCR beta chains across the 690 or so repertoires, and 9 million to 14 million of these chains were shared by at least two donors. A nearest-neighbor algorithm error-corrected the raw reads and collapsed the reads into unique sequences, merging closely related sequences to remove PCR and sequencing errors. V, D and J gene segments were assigned by aligning CDR3 sequences to IMGT reference sequences. Each retained sequence needed at least a six-nucleotide match to both a V gene segment and a J gene segment. A rearrangement was called productive if the CDR3 had no stop codons and remained in frame with V and J, and every other rearrangement was called non-productive. CDR3 was defined by IMGT convention, running from the second conserved V-encoded cysteine to the conserved J-encoded phenylalanine. The earlier analysis of 587 of the donors excluded any sequence lacking an unambiguous match to a single V gene segment. An earlier analysis of almost 600 of the donors classified V segments as functional when productive rearrangements were above 56.7% and as segregating when the standard deviation between donors was above 5%. A statistical classification framework was built for diagnosing cytomegalovirus status from the catalog of TCR beta chain sequences. In a later analysis, TCR nucleotide sequences were compared against IMGT/GENE-DB human TR gene sequences so that V and J genes could be assigned. In a later analysis, CDR3 sequences and most-parsimonious VDJ recombination scenarios were assigned using the TCRdist pipeline. A later analysis defined each TCR beta chain by its CDR3 amino acid sequence plus V-gene family, and excluded reads lacking a unique V-gene family. To address suspected cross-contamination and a sequencing artifact, a later analysis removed approximately 590 highly shared, low-generation-probability nucleotide sequences. A later analysis calculated a clonal expansion index for each public chain from normalized within-repertoire ranks of inferred template counts. Generation probabilities in a later analysis came from a VDJ recombination model fitted to out-of-frame rearrangements, and those results were checked against IGoR. A later analysis scored TCR-TCR, TCR-HLA and TCR-CMV co-occurrence with hypergeometric tests, applying a repertoire-size bias correction to TCR pairs. To estimate false discovery rates, a later analysis permuted the HLA or CMV assignments 20 times. In a later analysis, co-occurring TCRs were grouped using DBSCAN, with TCRdist sequence similarity added in when clustering inside HLA-allele-positive subsets. For co-occurrence clustering, repertoires with fewer than 30,000 or more than 120,000 public chains were excluded, along with five or six repertoires with anomalous nucleotide sharing. TCRdb took this table from immuneACCESS and kept in-frame rearrangements with V and J called. Such tables lack part of the clones; where checked against another copy, unresolved V genes explain under half of the gap, and the rest is unexplained. That table gives V, J and clone size, and the DNA gave D and trimming. The sample table records 150,000 or so clones; about 75% of these occur just once. Roughly 0.69% of the sample lies in the top ten.

Reading from cysteine to phenylalanine, the CDR3 counts 15 amino acids. Of the read, only the CDR3 DNA is kept; its 45 bases are in frame from base 1. CDR1 LNHDA and CDR2 SQIVND are derived from the germline V gene (reference sequence). V is clipped by 7 bases and J by 7 bases, and the sequence between their germline boundaries is 17 bases long. This entry is derived from a study of cytomegalovirus exposure and HLA in healthy donors (dated by TCRdb to 2016 to 2017). In terms of the full investigation: An earlier analysis of approximately 590 of the donors reported more than 250 Gb of sequence data and more than 90 million unique TCR beta sequences from about 200 million T cells. Across 300 to 500 genotyped donors of the cohort, an average of 235,054 unique TCR beta nucleotide sequences per donor were sequenced, and roughly a sixth of those sequences were non-productive. The T cell repertoires of about 700 subjects were profiled by immunosequencing and related to cytomegalovirus serostatus. To predict cytomegalovirus infection status, the study combined high-throughput TCR immunosequencing, statistical association of individual TCRs with disease status, and machine learning. Of the 300 to 450 genotyped donors, over 65% fell in the genetic ancestry cluster associated with self-reported Caucasian donors. The study aimed to test whether signatures of past pathogen exposure could be identified by cataloging public T cell receptors. In an earlier analysis of over 550 of the donors, high-throughput TCR beta sequencing was used to judge whether each TCR beta V gene segment behaved as functional or pseudogenic. Donor age, sex, ethnicity and CMV serostatus were collected together with the repertoire data. Roughly 300 gigabases of sequencing data and around 90 million unique TCR sequences made up an early release that covered 500 to 650 HLA-typed donors. A separate validation cohort of roughly 130 different subjects was used in addition to the approximately 640-subject first cohort. Every repertoire in the discovery cohort had been generated on one and the same sequencing platform. The later analysis used no new phenotypic data to find candidate immune exposures, relying instead on TCR beta sequences and their occurrence across donors. Class I and class II HLA loci were covered by the typing at four-digit resolution. Because of strong linkage in the cohort, five DR-DQ haplotypes were treated as single units for association and clustering. A later genetic analysis used genome-wide SNP genotypes for about three fifths of the 666 donors, treating that subset as a discovery cohort. A later analysis re-examined previously published TCR beta repertoires from roughly 650 donors and added high-resolution HLA genotyping to investigate patterns of TCR occurrence. The number of donors typed differed by locus, with about 629-640 for A, B, C, DRB1 and DQB1, around 500 for DQA1, nearly 610 for DPA1, and some 470 for DPB1. Broad study findings and their caveats: The authors suggested that the approach could potentially be extended to other disease states and immunological phenotypes. Broadly in line with IMGT annotations, most TCR beta V segments showed up in productive rearrangements about 87% or about 30% of the time in an earlier analysis of roughly 590 of the donors. An association between a missense DCLRE1C variant and V-gene and J-gene trimming of TCR beta chains was found in a later genetic analysis and replicated in an independent cohort. CMV serostatus was the only immune exposure information available for the cohort. In a later genetic analysis, fewer N-insertions in productive TCRs were reported among donors in an Asian-associated ancestry cluster than the roughly 640-donor mean. Most TCR sequences were observed very rarely across donors, whereas some public TCRs were present in many individuals. The study gave a list of around 170 TCR beta chains associated with cytomegalovirus. In a later analysis, most CMV-associated TCR beta chains were found to appear HLA-restricted, with HLA associations seemingly driven largely by CMV exposure. The sequencing pipeline was judged likely to have produced a cluster of highly shared sequence variants as a technical artifact. A few of the identified cytomegalovirus-associated TCR beta chains were confirmed in vitro to be specific for cytomegalovirus antigens. Sequencing depth was assumed to be roughly uniform across donors in the presence/absence analyses, though that assumption may not hold. Specific HLA alleles were associated with around 18,000 TCR beta sequences at a false discovery rate of 0.05 in a later analysis. The cohort was sequenced for TCR beta chains only, and without alpha or paired-chain data the features that could be detected were limited. In a later analysis, the rate of TCR association differed among HLA loci, with DRB1 alleles having the most associated TCRs and HLA-C alleles having the fewest. Assigning TCR associations to individual alleles was difficult when HLA alleles, especially DR and DQ, strongly co-occurred. HLA typing was unavailable for some donors at each locus, so association tests used only the typed subset. Correlated functional status among segregating V segments might reflect linkage disequilibrium, but an unknown experimental factor could not be ruled out. The 87-base-pair reads could not distinguish some IMGT-functional V segments, including TRBV6-2 and TRBV6-3, so those segments were excluded. Cytomegalovirus status was reported to be diagnosed by the classifier with high specificity and sensitivity in both the original and validation cohorts. A later analysis found that HLA-associated TCR beta chains were more clonally expanded and had lower generation probabilities than equally common non-associated chains. A later analysis reported that several top co-occurrence clusters appeared linked to parvovirus B19, influenza, CMV and Epstein-Barr virus. The earlier analysis of almost 600 of the donors excluded roughly 16 rarely observed V segments, including chromosome 9 orphons, because counts were too low. A further reported finding was that TCR beta sequences accurately predicted the HLA-A and HLA-B alleles for most subjects in the first cohort.

The material sequenced was PBMCs. The clonotype originates from a male donor in good health and CMV-seronegative. The chain is assembled from TRBV19 and TRBJ1-6; no D gene call is confident. The CDR3 reads CASTRAGSSNSPLHF. The nucleotides read TGTGCCAGTACTCGAGCCGGTTCCTCAAATTCACCCCTCCACTTT.